The clone carrying this TCR beta chain was recorded at least ten times. The data belong to a study of regulatory T cells in long-lasting Graves disease. Stated time point: newly diagnosed GD, antithyroid drugs for less than 3 months. Extracted RNA from PBMCs served as the source of the TCR library. CDR1 and CDR2 from the germline V gene are MGHRA and YSYEKL. This CDR3 region has 14 residues. Trimming took off 4 bases at V and 12 bases at J, with 18 bases between the two ends. iRepertoire HTBI primers and Arm-PCR of CDR3 regions built TCR beta libraries. TCRdb independently ran MiXCR on the multiplex PCR reads; one entry per CDR3 protein. The sample contains about 520,000 distinct CDR3 sequences, 9.5% to 15% of which appear only once. These data were also reused for a study on T cells in Graves' hyperthyroidism and ophthalmopathy.

The sequence was obtained from a woman younger than 45 with Graves disease. Sequenced here: peripheral blood mononuclear cells (PBMCs), sampled at new diagnosis, from a patient treated with antithyroid drugs. V is TRBV4-1 and J is TRBJ1-4; unclear D gene. The CDR3 reads CASSRSSSREELFF. DNA of the CDR3: TGCGCCAGCAGCCGTTCGTCATCGCGGGAGGAACTGTTTTTT.